This T cell receptor (beta chain) emerged from a study of cytomegalovirus exposure and HLA in healthy donors. The method was immunoSEQ multiplex PCR; TCRdb's version includes in-frame clones alone and lacks a portion of them. This sample has around 70,000 clones; approximately 93% occur once, and the top ten carry around 1.5%. The CDR3 is made up of 12 amino acids. Trimming left V 6 bases short and J 0 bases short, with 5 bases between. Germline-derived CDR1 and CDR2 are SGHVS and FNYEAQ. The source of this sequence is a young man in good health and CMV-seropositive. V usage is TRBV7-6 and J usage is TRBJ2-5; the D is unclear. Sequenced: PBMCs. The DNA for the CDR3 is TGTGCCAGCAGTAGATACCAAGAGACCCAGTACTTC. Its translation: CASSRYQETQYF.